This T cell receptor (beta chain) was found in a study of blood T cells in healthy people across ages (dated by TCRdb to about 2015). Describing the broader study: Template switching captured roughly one uniquely barcoded TCR beta cDNA molecule per two T cells in model experiments. Donors were grouped into four age groups: young (average 16 years), middle-aged (roughly 37), aged (around 56) and long-lived (about 89). To avoid experimental bias, donors of different ages were distributed randomly across sequencing lanes. Using the same blood draw, the study looked at two additional independent replicas of 1 million unique cDNA reads for two donors, one aged 18 to 30 and the other aged 80 or older. The study measured age-related changes in TCR beta repertoire diversity using deep sequencing normalized with unique cDNA molecular identifiers. Broad study findings and their caveats: Estimates of total diversity from one million sequenced T cells were regarded as lower bounds and underestimates. There was a strong correlation between observed TCR beta diversity and the percentage of naive T cells measured by flow cytometry. As age increased, observed TCR beta diversity per million T cells dropped in a roughly linear way, and a significant reduction was already evident by age around 41. Compared with the aged group, more naive CD4+ T cells, fewer expanded clones and increased TCR diversity were shown by the long-lived group, suggesting age selection. Conclusive comparison of naive and antigen-experienced compartments was prevented by the profiling of bulk unsorted PBMCs. Donor CMV infection status was unknown, potentially confounding age-related changes in expanded clonotypes.

Library construction relied on 5' RACE. Reads for this sample came from an Illumina HiSeq 2500. The second PCR ran for roughly 7 to 12 cycles and used a J-beta primer mix along with a sample-barcoded 5' primer. A unique molecular identifier was introduced onto each TCR beta cDNA molecule by a template-switch 5' adaptor carrying 12 random nucleotides. Each sample yielded at least 2.5 million CDR3-containing paired-end reads. The Mint cDNA synthesis kit, primed by a TRBC-specific oligonucleotide, was used to synthesize first-strand cDNA from all RNA. Following uracil-DNA glycosylase treatment, a first 18-cycle PCR with universal primers M1SS and BC2_uni_R was performed on all cDNA. Under the source paper's analysis protocol: For normalization, 1 million high-quality reads, each with a distinct molecular identifier, were randomly selected from each sample. Instead of being binned into consensus sequences, reads that shared molecular identifiers were thrown out. MiTCR, set to a Q25 quality threshold and the strictest error-elimination algorithm, was used for CDR3 identification, clonotype clustering and error correction. A nonparametric unseen species model using Euler transformation provided a lower-bound estimate of total TCR beta diversity. Using fastp trimming at Q25 and MiXCR clonotype assembly, TCRdb reanalyzed the public sequencing data and kept in-frame beta chains. CDR3 protein duplicates are merged, each entry listing the most common genes and DNA. What appears here as the V and J calls and clone size reflects TCRdb's work, not the paper's. This sample comprises approximately 820,000 distinct CDR3 sequences, 44% of them detected only once. In total, the top ten clones hold under 20% of the sample.

Including the terminal cysteine and phenylalanine, the CDR3 comprises 16 residues. Solely the CDR3 DNA is kept, with 48 bases framed from the first base. The germline V gene yields MNHEY for CDR1 and SVGEGT for CDR2. Systemically healthy Caucasian individuals from Russia, 39 in total and aged roughly 6 to 95 years, were included as donors. Approximately 9.7 milliliters of peripheral blood were drawn from each donor into EDTA-treated Vacutainer tubes. PBMCs were isolated by Ficoll-Paque density-gradient centrifugation, with at least 6 million obtained per sample. Trizol reagent was used to extract total RNA from the PBMCs, yielding at least 6 micrograms per sample. For every donor, flow cytometry on a PBMC aliquot measured the percentage of naive CD45RAhigh/CD27high T cells. Worth noting for this clonotype: The antigen it binds to is not known. The junction differs from germline at one of its ends, possibly a read error.

Here the chain combines TRBV6-2 or TRBV6-3 and TRBJ2-7, with a tentative D gene TRBD2 over 5 matching bases. Sequenced: blood. The receptor was derived from a man aged 60 to 75 in good health. The CDR3 amino acid sequence is: CATSYRTRRFGGEQYF. The DNA sequence is as follows: TGTGCCACCAGTTACCGGACTCGGCGTTTTGGTGGGGAGCAGTACTTC.